This T cell receptor beta chain was recorded in a study of blood T cell repertoires in COVID-19. Only in-frame clones appear in the TCRdb table, and some are missing; sequencing was by immunoSEQ multiplex PCR. The sample yields under 300,000 clones, 82% seen once. The ends were cut back, 1 base at V and 2 bases at J, with 6 bases in the middle. This CDR3 is built from 14 residues. Per germline, CDR1 GTSNPN and CDR2 SVGIG (reference sequence). The sample was peripheral blood. V is TRBV30 and J is TRBJ2-6; a weak D match, TRBD2 (6 bases). The clonotype originates from a woman at least 80 years old with active or convalescent COVID-19. The CDR3 sequence is CAWSGTTGANVLTF. The CDR3 region has the DNA TGTGCCTGGAGTGGGACTACTGGGGCCAACGTCCTGACTTTC.